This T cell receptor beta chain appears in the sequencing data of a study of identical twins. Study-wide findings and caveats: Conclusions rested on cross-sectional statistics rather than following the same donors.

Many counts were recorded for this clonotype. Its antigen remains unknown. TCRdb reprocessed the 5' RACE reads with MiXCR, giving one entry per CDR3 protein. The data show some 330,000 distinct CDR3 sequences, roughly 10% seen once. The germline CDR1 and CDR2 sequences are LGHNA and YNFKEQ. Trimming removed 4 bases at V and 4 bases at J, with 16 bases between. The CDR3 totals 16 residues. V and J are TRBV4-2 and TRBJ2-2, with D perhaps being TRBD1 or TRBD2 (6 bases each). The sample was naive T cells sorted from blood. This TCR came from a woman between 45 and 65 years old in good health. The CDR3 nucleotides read TGTGCCAGCAGCCTTGGGCCGGGGGCGTTCACCGGGGAGCTGTTTTTT. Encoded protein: CASSLGPGAFTGELFF.